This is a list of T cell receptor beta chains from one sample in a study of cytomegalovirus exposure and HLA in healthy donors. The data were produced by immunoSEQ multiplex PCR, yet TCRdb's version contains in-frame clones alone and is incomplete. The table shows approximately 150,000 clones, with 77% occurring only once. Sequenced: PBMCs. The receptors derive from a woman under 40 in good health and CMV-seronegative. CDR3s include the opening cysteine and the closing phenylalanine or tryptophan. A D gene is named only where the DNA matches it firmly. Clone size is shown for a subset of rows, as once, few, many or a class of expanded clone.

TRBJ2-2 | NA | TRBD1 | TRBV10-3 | CAISEPRTGDTGELFF | TGTGCCATCAGTGAGCCGCGGACAGGGGACACCGGGGAGCTGTTTTTT
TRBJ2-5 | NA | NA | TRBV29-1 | CSVSGGGGRETQYF | TGCAGCGTTTCCGGAGGGGGGGGGAGAGAGACCCAGTACTTC
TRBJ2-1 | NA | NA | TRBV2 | CAILSGTGSGDEQFF | TGTGCCATCTTATCCGGGACTGGTAGCGGTGATGAGCAGTTCTTC
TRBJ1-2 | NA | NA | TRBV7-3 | CASSLSGPRDGYTF | TGTGCCAGCAGCTTAAGTGGGCCGAGGGATGGCTACACCTTC
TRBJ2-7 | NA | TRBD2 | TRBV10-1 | CASSENPGLASDEQYF | TGCGCCAGCAGTGAGAACCCCGGACTAGCATCGGACGAGCAGTACTTC
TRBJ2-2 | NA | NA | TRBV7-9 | CASPHSVTANTGELFF | TGTGCCAGCCCGCATAGCGTAACGGCGAACACCGGGGAGCTGTTTTTT
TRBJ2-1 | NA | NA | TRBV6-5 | CASSYSRLYNEQFF | TGTGCCAGCAGTTACTCGAGGCTCTACAATGAGCAGTTCTTC
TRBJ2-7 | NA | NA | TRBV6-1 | CASSPVRSSYEQYF | TGTGCCAGCAGTCCAGTAAGAAGCTCCTACGAGCAGTACTTC
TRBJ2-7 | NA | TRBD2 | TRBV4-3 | CASSQGAGAREQYF | TGCGCCAGCAGCCAGGGAGCGGGAGCACGGGAGCAGTACTTC
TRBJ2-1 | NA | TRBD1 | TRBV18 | CASSPPGGPEQFF | TGTGCCAGCTCACCTCCAGGGGGCCCTGAGCAGTTCTTC
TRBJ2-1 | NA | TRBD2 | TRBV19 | CASKGSGRVLSYNEQFF | TGTGCCAGTAAGGGTAGCGGGAGGGTCCTTTCCTACAATGAGCAGTTCTTC
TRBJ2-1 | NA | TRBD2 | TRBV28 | CASSSPGTPGLAGEGSYNEQFF | TGTGCCAGCAGTTCACCCGGGACACCCGGACTAGCGGGAGAAGGCTCCTACAATGAGCAGTTCTTC
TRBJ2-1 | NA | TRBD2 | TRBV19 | CASSISGLAGGGTYNEQFF | TGTGCCAGTAGTATCTCGGGACTAGCGGGAGGAGGGACCTACAATGAGCAGTTCTTC
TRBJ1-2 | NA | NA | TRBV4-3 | CASSQVSGFGYTF | TGCGCCAGCAGCCAAGTTTCAGGGTTTGGCTACACCTTC
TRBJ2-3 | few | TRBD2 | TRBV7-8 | CASSLGTGLADTDTQYF | TGTGCCAGCAGCTTAGGGACCGGACTAGCGGACACAGATACGCAGTATTTT
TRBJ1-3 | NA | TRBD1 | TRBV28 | CASRRQGNGNTIYF | TGTGCCAGCAGGCGACAGGGGAACGGAAACACCATATATTTT
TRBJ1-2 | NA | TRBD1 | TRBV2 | CASSEQRGQEWGTF | TGTGCCAGCAGTGAACAAAGGGGACAGGAATGGGGCACCTTC
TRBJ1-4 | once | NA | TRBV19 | CATKGSRAREKLFF | TGTGCCACCAAAGGGTCCAGGGCAAGAGAAAAACTGTTTTTT
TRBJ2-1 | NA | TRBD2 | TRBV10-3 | CAISEGTSANEQFF | TGTGCCATCAGTGAAGGGACTAGCGCTAATGAGCAGTTCTTC
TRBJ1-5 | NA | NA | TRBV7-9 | CASSPSGGNQPQHF | TGTGCCAGCAGCCCCTCCGGGGGCAATCAGCCCCAGCATTTT
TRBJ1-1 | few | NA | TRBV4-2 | CASSQDPVVDMNTEAFF | TGTGCCAGCAGCCAAGATCCGGTGGTAGACATGAACACTGAAGCTTTCTTT
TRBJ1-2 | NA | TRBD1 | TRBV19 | CASSPAGGYWGYTF | TGTGCCAGTAGCCCCGCAGGGGGCTATTGGGGCTACACCTTC